This TCR beta chain was sequenced in a study of T-cell reconstitution after alpha-beta-depleted transplantation in children. The CDR3 totals 18 residues. Germline V gives CDR1 MNHEY, CDR2 SVGAGI. V lost 0 bases, J lost 3 bases, and 20 bases lay in between. There are many counts of this clonotype. The authors prepared the TCRbeta library with unique molecular identifiers. TCRdb processed the PCR reads anew with MiXCR; each CDR3 protein has one entry. Among about 610,000 distinct CDR3 sequences listed, over 9.5% were seen once. The TCR originated in a human donor who donated a stem cell graft to a child with acute myeloid leukemia. This sequence joins TRBV6-5 and TRBJ2-5; D is possibly TRBD2 (5 bases). Here the sequenced sample was PBMCs from the stem cell graft donor, taken from the stem cell graft. The CDR3 loop reads CASSYSGVSGGGKETQYF. The CDR3 coding sequence is TGTGCCAGCAGTTACTCCGGCGTTTCGGGCGGAGGAAAAGAGACCCAGTACTTC.